The rows below give T cell receptor beta chains drawn from one sample of a study of early T cells in non-severe SARS-CoV-2 infection. TCRdb analysed the 5' RACE reads with MiXCR anew, one entry per CDR3 protein. The data show around 25,000 distinct CDR3 sequences, less than 7% seen once. Sequenced: whole blood. The source of these receptors is an adult who was a healthcare worker with PCR-confirmed SARS-CoV-2 infection or an uninfected control (not recorded which). CDR3s include the opening cysteine and the closing phenylalanine or tryptophan. The order of the fields is D gene, J gene, CDR3 length, clone size, V gene, CDR3 DNA, CDR3 protein. The D gene is left open where the match is weak. Clone size is shown for a subset of rows, as once, few, many or a class of expanded clone.

d_call: -
j_call: TRBJ1-4
cdr3_length: 16
clone_size: many
v_call: TRBV7-8
cdr3_nt: TGTGCCAGCAGCTTTAGCCCCGGGACGGGTAATGAAAAACTGTTTTTT
cdr3_aa: CASSFSPGTGNEKLFF

d_call: -
j_call: TRBJ2-3
cdr3_length: 11
clone_size: many
v_call: TRBV20-1
cdr3_nt: TGCAGTGCTACCCACAGGCCCGGCTCGTATTTT
cdr3_aa: CSATHRPGSYF

d_call: TRBD1
j_call: TRBJ1-3
cdr3_length: 14
clone_size: many
v_call: TRBV5-1
cdr3_nt: TGCGCCAGCAGCTTGGAGGGGGCCAGAAACACCATATATTTT
cdr3_aa: CASSLEGARNTIYF

d_call: TRBD1
j_call: TRBJ2-7
cdr3_length: 14
clone_size: many
v_call: TRBV6-6
cdr3_nt: TGTGCCAGCAGTGACCCGGGACAGGGGGGCGAGCAGTACTTC
cdr3_aa: CASSDPGQGGEQYF

d_call: TRBD2
j_call: TRBJ2-3
cdr3_length: 14
clone_size: few
v_call: TRBV12-3/TRBV12-4
cdr3_nt: TGTGCCATCACAGCGGGGGGGCTCACAGATACGCAGTATTTT
cdr3_aa: CAITAGGLTDTQYF

d_call: -
j_call: TRBJ2-7
cdr3_length: 12
clone_size: many
v_call: TRBV2
cdr3_nt: TGTGCCAGCAGGTCGGACCGATACGAGCAGTACTTC
cdr3_aa: CASRSDRYEQYF

d_call: TRBD1
j_call: TRBJ1-2
cdr3_length: 16
clone_size: many
v_call: TRBV12-3/TRBV12-4
cdr3_nt: TGTGCCAGCAGTCCGGCCGGGACAGGAACTAACTATGGCTACACCTTC
cdr3_aa: CASSPAGTGTNYGYTF

d_call: -
j_call: TRBJ2-7
cdr3_length: 19
clone_size: many
v_call: TRBV11-2
cdr3_nt: TGTGCCAGCAGCTCCCATTCAAATAGCTGGGCATCTGTCTCCTACGAGCAGTACTTC
cdr3_aa: CASSSHSNSWASVSYEQYF

d_call: TRBD1
j_call: TRBJ1-1
cdr3_length: 14
clone_size: many
v_call: TRBV28
cdr3_nt: TGTGCCAGCAGTTTGCGGGGGACAGGCCGTGAAGCTTTCTTT
cdr3_aa: CASSLRGTGREAFF

d_call: TRBD1
j_call: TRBJ2-1
cdr3_length: 13
clone_size: many
v_call: TRBV11-2
cdr3_nt: TGTGCCAGCACCCCTGACAGGGGCTATGAGCAGTTCTTC
cdr3_aa: CASTPDRGYEQFF

d_call: -
j_call: TRBJ1-6
cdr3_length: 14
clone_size: many
v_call: TRBV6-5
cdr3_nt: TGTGCCAGCAGTCGCGACAGTAATAATTCACCCCTCCACTTT
cdr3_aa: CASSRDSNNSPLHF

d_call: -
j_call: TRBJ2-7
cdr3_length: 14
clone_size: many
v_call: TRBV29-1
cdr3_nt: TGCAGCGGTGCCTCCGGTAGACCCCGTGGGGAGCAGTACTTC
cdr3_aa: CSGASGRPRGEQYF

d_call: -
j_call: TRBJ1-6
cdr3_length: 13
clone_size: few
v_call: TRBV18
cdr3_nt: TGTGCCAGCTCTCTTAATTCCGGTTCACCCCTCCACTTT
cdr3_aa: CASSLNSGSPLHF

d_call: -
j_call: TRBJ1-5
cdr3_length: 13
clone_size: few
v_call: TRBV7-2
cdr3_nt: TGTGCCAGCAGCTTAACACAGGGCCAGCCCCAGCATTTT
cdr3_aa: CASSLTQGQPQHF

d_call: -
j_call: TRBJ2-1
cdr3_length: 15
clone_size: many
v_call: TRBV29-1
cdr3_nt: TGCAGCGTCGCTAGGGACTTCATTTCCTACAATGAGCAGTTCTTC
cdr3_aa: CSVARDFISYNEQFF

d_call: -
j_call: TRBJ1-2
cdr3_length: 14
clone_size: -
v_call: TRBV11-2
cdr3_nt: TGTGCCAGCAGCTTAGGTGGAAACCCCTATGGCTACACCTTC
cdr3_aa: CASSLGGNPYGYTF

d_call: -
j_call: TRBJ1-5
cdr3_length: 15
clone_size: many
v_call: TRBV11-2
cdr3_nt: TGTGCCAGCAGCTCCATAAAAGGTTCCGATCAGCCCCAGCATTTT
cdr3_aa: CASSSIKGSDQPQHF

d_call: -
j_call: TRBJ1-1
cdr3_length: 12
clone_size: medium-sized
v_call: TRBV19
cdr3_nt: TGTGCCAGTAGTAGGGAGAGGACTGAAGCTTTCTTT
cdr3_aa: CASSRERTEAFF